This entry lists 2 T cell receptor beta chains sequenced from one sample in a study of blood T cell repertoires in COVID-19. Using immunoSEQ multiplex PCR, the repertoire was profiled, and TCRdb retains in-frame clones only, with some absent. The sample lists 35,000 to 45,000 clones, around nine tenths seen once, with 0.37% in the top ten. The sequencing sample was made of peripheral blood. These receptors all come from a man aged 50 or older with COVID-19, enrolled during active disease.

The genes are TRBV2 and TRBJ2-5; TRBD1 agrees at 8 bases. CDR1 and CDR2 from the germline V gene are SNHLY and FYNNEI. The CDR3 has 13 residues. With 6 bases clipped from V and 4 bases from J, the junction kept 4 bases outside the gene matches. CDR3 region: CASSQGAGETQYF. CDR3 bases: TGTGCCAGCAGCCAGGGGGCCGGAGAGACCCAGTACTTC.

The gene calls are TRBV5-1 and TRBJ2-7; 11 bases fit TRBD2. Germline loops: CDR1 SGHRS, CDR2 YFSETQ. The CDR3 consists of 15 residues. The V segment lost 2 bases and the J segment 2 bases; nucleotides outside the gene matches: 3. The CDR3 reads CASSFASGRTYEQYF. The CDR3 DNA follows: TGCGCCAGCAGCTTTGCTAGCGGGAGGACCTACGAGCAGTACTTC.